The following is a T cell receptor beta chain sequence with its context. 60 Vbeta and 13 Jbeta primers were used in PCR. Clones were read by immunoSEQ multiplex PCR, and TCRdb kept only the in-frame ones, dropping some. In total, the table holds about 170,000 clones. This CDR3 has 14 amino acids. Trimming removed 1 base from V and 10 bases from J, with 14 bases in between. CDR1 and CDR2 from the germline V gene are MNHNS and SASEGT. This entry is derived from a study of cytomegalovirus exposure and HLA in healthy donors. This receptor was identified in a young woman in good health and CMV-seropositive. Source material: PBMCs. This chain connects TRBV6-1 to TRBJ2-1; D possibly corresponds to TRBD2 (6 bases). The DNA of the CDR3 is TGTGCCAGCAGTGAAGGGGGGACTCACGGGGAGCAGTTCTTC. This sequence encodes CASSEGGTHGEQFF.